Listed here are 13 T cell receptor beta chains from one sample, sequenced in a study of spatial heterogeneity in lung cancer. Time point of the sample: blood at routine non-recurrence follow-up after resection. TCRdb recomputed calls from the 5' RACE reads with MiXCR, one row per CDR3 protein. The repertoire includes 40,000 to 45,000 distinct CDR3 sequences, about 22% of them detected once, and approximately 6.8% sits in the top ten. Specimen: PBMCs, collected at follow-up. The receptors derive from a female donor with early-stage non-small cell lung cancer.

This clonotype has more than one count but fewer than ten. The J gene is TRBJ2-5, the V gene TRBV12-3 or TRBV12-4; D possibly corresponds to TRBD1 (6 bases). V shed 8 bases and J shed 4 bases, with 11 bases lying between them. CDR3 length: 12 amino acids. Written as DNA, the CDR3 is TGTGCCAGCGGGGGCCTCGGAGAGACCCAGTACTTC. The encoded protein is CASGGLGETQYF.

This chain uses TRBV5-1 with TRBJ2-7; D gene uncertain. Trimming stripped 3 bases from V and 4 bases from J, with 11 bases between. The CDR3 spans 13 residues. CDR1 and CDR2 (germline): SGHRS, YFSETQ. The CDR3 here is CASSSGPDYEQYF. The CDR3 bases are TGCGCCAGCAGCTCGGGCCCGGATTACGAGCAGTACTTC.

This clonotype is termed medium-sized (0.01 to 0.1%). The CDR3 loop reads CASSFQETQYF. CDR3 bases: TGTGCCAGCAGCTTCCAAGAGACCCAGTACTTC. J is TRBJ2-5 and V is TRBV7-9; no firm D call. The CDR3 length is 11 residues. The ends were cut back, 3 bases at V and 1 base at J, with 0 bases in the middle. Germline CDR1 is SEHNR and CDR2 is FQNEAQ (reference sequence).

Many counts were recorded for this clonotype. The rearrangement joins TRBV29-1 to TRBJ1-2; D possibly corresponds to TRBD1 (5 bases). Germline-derived CDR1 and CDR2 are SQVTM and ANQGSEA. This CDR3 is 14 amino acids long. Trimming took off 4 bases at V and 0 bases at J, with 12 bases between the two ends. The CDR3 reads CSVGEGFPNYGYTF. CDR3 coding DNA: TGCAGCGTTGGCGAGGGGTTCCCTAACTATGGCTACACCTTC.

The V and J genes are TRBV20-1 and TRBJ2-3; 7 bases align to TRBD1. The CDR3 loop spans 15 amino acids. V lost 0 bases, J lost 7 bases, and 10 bases stayed unmatched. CDR1 is DFQATT and CDR2 is SNEGSKA in the germline V gene (reference sequence). The CDR3 reads CSARDRRGGANTQYF. CDR3 DNA sequence: TGCAGTGCTAGAGATCGGAGAGGGGGCGCGAATACGCAGTATTTT.

This clonotype appeared a few times. The chain recombines TRBV7-2 with TRBJ2-3, with TRBD2 identical over 9 bases. Trimming cost V 3 bases and J 0 bases; bases outside gene matches: 7. Germline V gene data show CDR1 as SGHTA and CDR2 as FQGNSA. The CDR3 runs 17 residues. CDR3 bases: TGTGCCAGCAGCTTGGCCCTAGCGGGGACTAGCACAGATACGCAGTATTTT. It is translated as CASSLALAGTSTDTQYF. The variable domain in full, completed from reference TRBV7-2 and TRBJ2-3, reads GAGVSQSPSNKVTEKGKDVELRCDPISGHTALYWYRQSLGQGLEFLIYFQGNSAPDKSGLPSDRFSAERTGGSVSTLTIQRTQQEDSAVYLCASSLALAGTSTDTQYFGPGTRLTVL.

The genes are TRBV3-1 and TRBJ1-1; perhaps TRBD1 as D (5 bases). The V end was cut by 1 base, the J end by 12 bases, with 12 bases between. The CDR3 contains 12 residues. Germline V lookup: CDR1 LGHDT, CDR2 YNNKEL (reference sequence). The CDR3 region has the DNA TGTGCCAGCAGCCAAGGCAACAGGAAACCTTTCTTT. As protein: CASSQGNRKPFF.

The chain uses TRBV6-1 and TRBJ2-7; D uncertain. This CDR3 region has 14 residues. Per germline, CDR1 MNHNS and CDR2 SASEGT. The V end lost 6 bases, the J end lost 1 base, and 13 bases lay between the germline ends. The CDR3 spells CASRDPGSSYEQYV. The DNA for the CDR3 is TGTGCCAGCAGGGACCCCGGGTCTTCCTACGAGCAGTACGTC.

This sequence joins TRBV27 and TRBJ2-6; 9 bases agree with TRBD1. The CDR3 has 16 amino acids. Germline CDR1 is MNHEY and CDR2 is SMNVEV (reference sequence). The ends lost 4 bases at V and 2 bases at J; junction bases unmatched: 3. The DNA of the CDR3 is TGTGCCAGCAGTTCCACAGGGGGCGCTGGGGCCAACGTCCTGACTTTC. It specifies CASSSTGGAGANVLTF.

This clonotype was recorded a few times. The chain has TRBV7-3 and TRBJ2-5; 11 bases are a match to TRBD2. After removal of 2 bases from V and 5 bases from J, the junction contained 10 bases not matched to a gene. Germline CDR1 SGHTA, CDR2 FQGTGA. There are 17 residues in the CDR3. The CDR3, as DNA: TGTGCCAGCAGCTTAGATGGGACTAGCGGTTCTACCGAGACCCAGTACTTC. This translates into CASSLDGTSGSTETQYF.

The sample holds a few counts of this clonotype. The V call is TRBV6-5, the J call TRBJ2-5, with D unclear. Trimming pared 2 bases from V and 5 bases from J, leaving 9 bases between. Germline V gives CDR1 MNHEY, CDR2 SVGAGI. The CDR3 is 13 residues long. CDR3 amino acids: CASSYIGLETQYF. Here the CDR3 DNA reads TGTGCCAGCAGTTACATAGGGCTGGAGACCCAGTACTTC.

This clonotype has ten or more counts. V gene TRBV12-5 combines with J gene TRBJ2-3, with 12 bases aligning to TRBD2. CDR1 and CDR2 from the germline V gene are LGHNT and FRNRAP. The length of the CDR3 is 19 residues. Trimming cost V 4 bases and J 1 base; bases outside gene matches: 12. DNA for the CDR3: TGTGCTAGTGGTTGGGAATCCCGGACTAGCGGGGAACGCACAGATACGCAGTATTTT. It specifies CASGWESRTSGERTDTQYF.

This clonotype was seen more than once but under ten times. The chain uses TRBV12-3 or TRBV12-4 and TRBJ2-1; D remains unclear. The CDR3 extends over 12 amino acids. Between the trimmed V and J ends, which lost 3 bases and 6 bases, there was a span of 6 bases. For the CDR3, the DNA is TGTGCCAGCAGTTTCCTTACCAATGAGCAGTTCTTC. As protein: CASSFLTNEQFF.